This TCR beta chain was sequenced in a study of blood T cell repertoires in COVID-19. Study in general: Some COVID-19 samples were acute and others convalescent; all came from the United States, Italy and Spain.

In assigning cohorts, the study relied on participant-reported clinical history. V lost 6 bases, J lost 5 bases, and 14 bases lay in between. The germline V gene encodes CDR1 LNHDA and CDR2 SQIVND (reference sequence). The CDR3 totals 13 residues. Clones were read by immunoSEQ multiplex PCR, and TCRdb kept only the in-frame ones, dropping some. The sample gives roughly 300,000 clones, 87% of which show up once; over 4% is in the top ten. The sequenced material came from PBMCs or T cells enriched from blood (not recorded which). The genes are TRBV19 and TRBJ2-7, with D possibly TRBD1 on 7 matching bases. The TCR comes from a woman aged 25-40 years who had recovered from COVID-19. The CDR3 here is CASRKTGRNEQYF. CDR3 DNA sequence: TGTGCCAGTAGGAAGACAGGGAGGAACGAGCAGTACTTC.